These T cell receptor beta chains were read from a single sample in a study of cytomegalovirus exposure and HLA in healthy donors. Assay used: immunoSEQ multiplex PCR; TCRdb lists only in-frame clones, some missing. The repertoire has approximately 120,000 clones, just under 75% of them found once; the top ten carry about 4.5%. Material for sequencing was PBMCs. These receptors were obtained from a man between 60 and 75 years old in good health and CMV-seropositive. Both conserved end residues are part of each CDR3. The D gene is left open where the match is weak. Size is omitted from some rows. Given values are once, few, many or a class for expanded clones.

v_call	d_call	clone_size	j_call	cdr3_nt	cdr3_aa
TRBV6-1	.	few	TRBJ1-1	TGTGCCAGCAGTCAAAGAACACAGGTGCGGACTGAAGCTTTCTTT	CASSQRTQVRTEAFF
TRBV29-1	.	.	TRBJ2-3	TGCAGCGTTGAACCACAGGGGGGGAGCACAGATACGCAGTATTTT	CSVEPQGGSTDTQYF
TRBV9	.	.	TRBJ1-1	TGTGCCAGCAGCGTAGGGCAGGGGCGGTACACTGAAGCTTTCTTT	CASSVGQGRYTEAFF
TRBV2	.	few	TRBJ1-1	TGTGCCAGCACCACATACGAGAACACTGAAGCTTTCTTT	CASTTYENTEAFF
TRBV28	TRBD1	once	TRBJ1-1	TGTGCCAGCAGCCAAGACAGGGGGCGAGTAGCTTTCTTT	CASSQDRGRVAFF
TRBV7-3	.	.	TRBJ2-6	TGTGCCAGCAGCTCTACAGGGGGGGCCAACGTCCTGACTTTC	CASSSTGGANVLTF
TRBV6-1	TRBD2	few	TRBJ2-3	TGTGCCAGCAGAGAAAGCGGGGCTAGCACAGATACGCAGTATTTT	CASRESGASTDTQYF
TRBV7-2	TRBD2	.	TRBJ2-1	TGTGCCAGCAGTTCTCGGGGGGGGATTGGCGAGCAGTTCTTC	CASSSRGGIGEQFF
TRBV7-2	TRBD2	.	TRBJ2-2	TGTGCCAGCAAGGTCGCGGGGGACACCGGGGAGCTGTTTTTT	CASKVAGDTGELFF
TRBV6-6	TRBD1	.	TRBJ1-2	TGTGCCAGCATGATAGGGACAGGACCCTATGGCTACACCTTC	CASMIGTGPYGYTF
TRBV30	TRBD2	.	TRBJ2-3	TGTGCCTGGAGTGTACGGGGGGGAACAGATACGCAGTATTTT	CAWSVRGGTDTQYF
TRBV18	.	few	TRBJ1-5	TGTGCCAGCTCTCCCCAGGGTAGCAATCAGCCCCAGCATTTT	CASSPQGSNQPQHF
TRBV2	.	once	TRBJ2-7	TGTGCCAGCAGCGAGATAGCGGCCTCGAGCTCCTACGAGCAGTACTTC	CASSEIAASSSYEQYF
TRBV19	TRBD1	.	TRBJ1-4	TGTGCCAGTAGTCTGCATCGACCGGGACAGCTGGGGGAAAAACTGTTTTTT	CASSLHRPGQLGEKLFF
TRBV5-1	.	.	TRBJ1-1	TGCGCCAGCAGCTTCGGGGAGAACACTGAAGCTTTCTTT	CASSFGENTEAFF
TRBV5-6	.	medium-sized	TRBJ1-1	TGTGCCAGCAGCTTATTGGGGACTAACACTGAAGCTTTCTTT	CASSLLGTNTEAFF
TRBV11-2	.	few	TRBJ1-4	TGTGCCAGCAGCCCCTGGTTGGGAGGGGATGAAAAACTGTTTTTT	CASSPWLGGDEKLFF
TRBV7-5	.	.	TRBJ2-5	TGTGTCAGAAGCTTACCCTTGTTGCGGGGCCTACTCGAAGAGACCCAGTACTTC	CVRSLPLLRGLLEETQYF
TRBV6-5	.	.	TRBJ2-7	TGTGCCAGCAGGTATCAAAACGAGCAGTACTTC	CASRYQNEQYF
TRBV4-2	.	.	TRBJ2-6	TGTGCCAGCAGCCAAGTCGGCTCAGGTACTGGGGCCAACGTCCTGACTTTC	CASSQVGSGTGANVLTF
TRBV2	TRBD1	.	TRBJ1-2	TGTGCCAGCAGTATAACCGGGACAGGGAGTTATGGCTACACCTTC	CASSITGTGSYGYTF
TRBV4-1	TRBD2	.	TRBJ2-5	TGCGCCAGCAGTCGCGGGGGGGCCACGGAGACCCAGTACTTC	CASSRGGATETQYF
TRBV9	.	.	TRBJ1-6	TGTGCCAGCAGCACCCCGGGGGGGGCCACCTCCCCTAATTCACCCCTCCACTTT	CASSTPGGATSPNSPLHF
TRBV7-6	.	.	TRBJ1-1	TGTGCCAGCAGCGCCCAGAAGAACACTGAAGCTTTCTTT	CASSAQKNTEAFF
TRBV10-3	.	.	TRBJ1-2	TGTGCCATCAGTGCAGGGTTTGGTGACGATGGCTACACCTTC	CAISAGFGDDGYTF
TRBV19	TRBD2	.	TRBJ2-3	TGTGCCATCCAGGGCCCAGTAGCGGGGGGGCGAGATACGCAGTATTTT	CAIQGPVAGGRDTQYF
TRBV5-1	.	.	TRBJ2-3	TGCGCCAGCAGCTTGTTGGCTGGCACAGATACGCAGTATTTT	CASSLLAGTDTQYF
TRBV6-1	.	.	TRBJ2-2	TGTGCCAGCAAGGGCGGGGACTTCACCGGGGAGCTGTTTTTT	CASKGGDFTGELFF
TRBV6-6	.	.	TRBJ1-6	TGTGCCAGCAGGCCCACCCTGACAGCACTGAATTCACCCCTCCACTTT	CASRPTLTALNSPLHF
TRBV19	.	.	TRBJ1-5	TGTGCCAGTAGAACAAGTGGGGGGAATCAGCCCCAGCATTTT	CASRTSGGNQPQHF
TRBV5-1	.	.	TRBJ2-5	TGCGCCAGCAGCTTGTTCGGGGGCCAAGAGACCCAGTACTTC	CASSLFGGQETQYF
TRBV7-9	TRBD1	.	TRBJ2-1	TGTGCCAGCAGCTCTGGACAGGTCTACAATGAGCAGTTCTTC	CASSSGQVYNEQFF
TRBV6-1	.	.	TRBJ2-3	TGTGCCAGCAGTGGGGAAACAGGGTCGGGATCAGATACGCAGTATTTT	CASSGETGSGSDTQYF
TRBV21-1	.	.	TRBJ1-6	TGTGCCAGCAGCAATCGTCGGACAAGGAGTTCACCCCTCCACTTT	CASSNRRTRSSPLHF
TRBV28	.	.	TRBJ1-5	TGTGCCAGCAGCTCGGCGGGGCAGCCCCAGCATTTT	CASSSAGQPQHF
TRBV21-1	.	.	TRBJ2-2	TGTGCCAGCAGGGGGACATCTGAGGAGGAGCTGTTTTTT	CASRGTSEEELFF
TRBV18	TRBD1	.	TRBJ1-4	TGTGCCAGCTCACCGGGGCACGGACAGGGGTGGAAACTGTTTTTT	CASSPGHGQGWKLFF
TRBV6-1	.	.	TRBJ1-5	TGTGCCAGCAGTGCCGGACAGCATCAGCCCCAGCATTTT	CASSAGQHQPQHF
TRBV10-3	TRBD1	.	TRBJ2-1	TGTGCCATCAGGGATAGGACAGGGGGTATCGATGAGCAGTTCTTC	CAIRDRTGGIDEQFF
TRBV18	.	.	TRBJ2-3	TGTGCCAGCTCACCCACGCAGGGAATAAGAGATACGCAGTATTTT	CASSPTQGIRDTQYF
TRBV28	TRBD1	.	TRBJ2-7	TGTGCCAGCAGCTCAGGGGGTGGACCCTACGAGCAGTACTTC	CASSSGGGPYEQYF
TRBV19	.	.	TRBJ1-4	TGTGCCAGTAGAGGGGTCCGCCGGGAGGAAAAACTGTTTTTT	CASRGVRREEKLFF
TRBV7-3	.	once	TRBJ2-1	TGTGCCAGCAGCCCGAACGGCAATGAGCAGTTCTTC	CASSPNGNEQFF
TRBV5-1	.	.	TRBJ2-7	TGCGCCAGCTCCGAACAGAGCTCCTACGAGCAGTACTTC	CASSEQSSYEQYF
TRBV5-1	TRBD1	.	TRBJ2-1	TGCGCCAGCAGCTTTTCCGGGACAGAATTCTACTCCTACAATGAGCAGTTCTTC	CASSFSGTEFYSYNEQFF
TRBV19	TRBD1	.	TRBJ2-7	TGTGCCAGTAGCAGACAGGGGGACTACGAGCAGTACTTC	CASSRQGDYEQYF
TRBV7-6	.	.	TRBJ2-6	TGTGCCAGCAGCCCGTACAGGTCTGGGGCCAACGTCCTGACTTTC	CASSPYRSGANVLTF
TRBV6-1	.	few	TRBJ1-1	TGTGCCAGCAGTGAAGGGGACTCATGGTTCGAAACTGAAGCTTTCTTT	CASSEGDSWFETEAFF
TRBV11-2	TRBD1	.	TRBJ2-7	TGTGCCAGCAGCTTTAGCCGGGACAGGGCCTACGAGCAGTACTTC	CASSFSRDRAYEQYF
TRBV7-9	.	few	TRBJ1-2	TGTGCCAGCAGCACGACAGCCCCCCGAGGCTACACCTTC	CASSTTAPRGYTF
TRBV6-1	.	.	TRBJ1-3	TGTGCCAGCAGTATAGAGGACATCGAATACACCATATATTTT	CASSIEDIEYTIYF
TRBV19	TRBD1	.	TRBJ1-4	TGTGCCAGTAGTATGGACAGGGCGAGCGAAAAACTGTTTTTT	CASSMDRASEKLFF
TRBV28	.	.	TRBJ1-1	TGTGCCAGCAGTTTCAGGGACTCGAGAAACACTGAAGCTTTCTTT	CASSFRDSRNTEAFF
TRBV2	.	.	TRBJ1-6	TGTGCCAGCAGGGGAAACAGGGTACTCTCCTATAATTCACCCCTCCACTTT	CASRGNRVLSYNSPLHF